Following are 23 T cell receptor beta chains from one sample sequenced in a study of cytomegalovirus exposure and HLA in healthy donors. Assay used: immunoSEQ multiplex PCR; TCRdb lists only in-frame clones, some missing. The table shows fewer than 200,000 clones, with about 90% occurring only once. The sequenced material came from PBMCs. These receptors all come from a woman aged 25 to 39 in good health and CMV-seronegative.

The chain employs TRBV14 and TRBJ2-5; 8 nucleotides line up with TRBD1. The germline V gene encodes CDR1 SGHDN and CDR2 FVKESK. The CDR3 has 14 amino acids. V gave up 2 bases and J gave up 4 bases; unmatched junction bases: 3. The CDR3 DNA follows: TGTGCCAGCAGCCAAAACAGGGGGAGAGAGACCCAGTACTTC. Translating gives CASSQNRGRETQYF.

The CDR3 loop reads CASSQAYEQYF. The CDR3 nucleotides read TGCGCCAGCAGCCAAGCCTACGAGCAGTACTTC. This chain links TRBV4-1 with TRBJ2-7; D gene ambiguous. V was pared by 1 base and J by 2 bases, with 0 bases between. The CDR3 spans 11 residues. Germline CDR1 is MGHRA and CDR2 is YSYEKL.

The chain combines TRBV7-2 with TRBJ2-7; 9 nucleotides align to TRBD2. Trimming cost V 1 base and J 6 bases; bases outside gene matches: 7. Germline V gives CDR1 SGHTA, CDR2 FQGNSA. The CDR3 is 15 residues long. The CDR3 DNA reads as TGTGCCAGCAGCTTAGTCTCGCGGGAGGGCCTCGAGCAGTACTTC. This gives the protein CASSLVSREGLEQYF. Looking up the rest from reference TRBV7-2 and TRBJ2-7 gives the full variable domain: GAGVSQSPSNKVTEKGKDVELRCDPISGHTALYWYRQSLGQGLEFLIYFQGNSAPDKSGLPSDRFSAERTGGSVSTLTIQRTQQEDSAVYLCASSLVSREGLEQYFGPGTRLTVT.

The chain has TRBV7-3 and TRBJ2-2; D uncertain. Germline CDR1 is SGHTA and CDR2 is FQGTGA. V lost 3 bases and J lost 6, with 8 bases in between. The CDR3 length is 13 residues. This CDR3 reads CASSLVLAGELFF. In nucleotides, the CDR3 is TGTGCCAGCAGCTTGGTGCTGGCCGGGGAGCTGTTTTTT.

This sequence joins TRBV27 and TRBJ2-7; 8 nucleotides match TRBD1. Germline CDR1 MNHEY, CDR2 SMNVEV (reference sequence). This CDR3 is 14 amino acids long. J gave up 5 bases and V 5 bases, and 8 bases lay outside the gene matches. The CDR3 coding sequence is TGTGCCAGCAGTCGGCAGGGGGCTATCGACGAGCAGTACTTC. Translation gives CASSRQGAIDEQYF.

To note about this clone: At one boundary the junction diverges from the germline segment, which might be a read error. The chain uses TRBV7-7 and TRBJ2-7; perhaps TRBD1 as D (5 bases). From germline, CDR1 is SSHAT and CDR2 FNYEAQ (reference sequence). The CDR3 loop spans 14 amino acids. This chain's CDR3 is CASSLGGQNYEQYF. As DNA, the CDR3 is TGTGCTAGCAGCTTAGGCGGACAAAACTACGAGCAGTACTTC.

The chain links TRBV6-1 to TRBJ1-1; possibly TRBD1 for D (5 bases). The CDR3 length is 12 residues. Trimming removed 3 bases at V and 8 bases at J, with 10 bases between. Germline V lookup: CDR1 MNHNS, CDR2 SASEGT. The CDR3 is CASSEGGSEAFF. In DNA form, the CDR3 reads TGTGCCAGCAGTGAGGGGGGATCGGAAGCTTTCTTT.

This clone appeared once. The chain carries TRBV11-2 and TRBJ1-6; no firm D call. Germline V gives CDR1 SGHAT, CDR2 FQNNGV. With 4 bases removed from V and 8 bases from J, the gap between germline ends came to 12 bases. The CDR3 runs to 14 residues. CDR3 sequence (DNA): TGTGCCAGCAGCTACGCAGGTTCCGATTCACCCCTCCACTTT. As protein: CASSYAGSDSPLHF. The variable domain in full, completed from reference TRBV11-2 and TRBJ1-6, reads EAGVAQSPRYKIIEKRQSVAFWCNPISGHATLYWYQQILGQGPKLLIQFQNNGVVDDSQLPKDRFSAERLKGVDSTLKIQPAKLEDSAVYLCASSYAGSDSPLHFGNGTRLTVT.

The chain is built from TRBV28 and TRBJ1-5; 8 nucleotides align to TRBD1. This CDR3 spans 15 amino acids. Germline loops: CDR1 MDHEN, CDR2 SYDVKM. The V gene end was trimmed by 5 bases and the J gene end by 7 bases; junction bases not matched to a gene: 10. In nucleotides, the CDR3 is TGTGCCAGCAGTCTGATCAGACAGGGGACCCAGCCCCAGCATTTT. It translates to CASSLIRQGTQPQHF.

The chain couples TRBV18 to TRBJ2-3; TRBD1 aligns across 8 bases. Germline assignment: CDR1 KGHSH and CDR2 LQKENI. The CDR3 is 18 amino acids. Trimming removed 1 base from V and 0 bases from J; junction bases left unmatched: 9. CDR3 in DNA: TGTGCCAGCTCACCACTACAGCAGGGACAGGTTAGCACAGATACGCAGTATTTT. It codes for CASSPLQQGQVSTDTQYF.

The rearrangement uses TRBV5-4 and TRBJ2-7, with D maybe TRBD2 (5 bases). Per the germline V gene, CDR1 is SGHNT and CDR2 is YYREEE (reference sequence). The CDR3 has 15 residues. V lost 1 base to trimming and J lost 2 bases, with 13 bases between them. As DNA, the CDR3 is TGTGCCAGCAGCTTGAAAGGACTGGAACCCTACGAGCAGTACTTC. Residues: CASSLKGLEPYEQYF.

The CDR3 is CASSAVYNEQFF. The CDR3 region has the DNA TGTGCCAGCAGCGCGGTATACAATGAGCAGTTCTTC. This rearrangement joins TRBV5-4 to TRBJ2-1, with D uncertain. Trimming stripped 4 bases from V and 4 bases from J, with 6 bases between. Germline V gene lookup returns CDR1 SGHNT and CDR2 YYREEE (reference sequence). This CDR3 has 12 amino acids.

The chain uses TRBV6-1 and TRBJ1-5; a weak D match, TRBD1 (6 bases). V lost 5 bases and J lost 6, with 17 bases in between. The CDR3 loop spans 15 amino acids. The germline CDR1 and CDR2 sequences are MNHNS and SASEGT. The CDR3 DNA is TGTGCCAGCAGTCCAAGGGGGGAAGCTCGTCAGCCCCAGCATTTT. It yields the protein CASSPRGEARQPQHF.

The chain joins TRBV19 to TRBJ1-2; the match to TRBD1 covers 7 bases. CDR1 and CDR2 from the germline V gene are LNHDA and SQIVND (reference sequence). There are 14 residues in the CDR3. Germline trimming cut 5 bases from V and 7 bases from J; bases unmatched to any gene: 10. CDR3 nucleotides: TGTGCCAGTAGTGGGTCGACAGGGCATAGTGGCTACACCTTC. Translation: CASSGSTGHSGYTF. The full variable domain, with the rest looked up from reference TRBV19 and TRBJ1-2, is DGGITQSPKYLFRKEGQNVTLSCEQNLNHDAMYWYRQDPGQGLRLIYYSQIVNDFQKGDIAEGYSVSREKKESFPLTVTSAQKNPTAFYLCASSGSTGHSGYTFGSGTRLTVV.

This clone showed up just once. The chain combines TRBV12-5 with TRBJ2-1; TRBD1 is a possible D gene (5 bases). CDR3 length equals 13 residues. Between the trimmed V and J ends, which lost 4 bases and 12 bases, there was a span of 16 bases. Germline CDR1 and CDR2: LGHNT and FRNRAP. The CDR3 protein is CASGYARGMGQFF. CDR3 in DNA: TGTGCTAGTGGTTACGCAAGGGGCATGGGGCAGTTCTTC. Complete variable domain (other parts from reference TRBV12-5 and TRBJ2-1): DARVTQTPRHKVTEMGQEVTMRCQPILGHNTVFWYRQTMMQGLELLAYFRNRAPLDDSGMPKDRFSAEMPDATLATLKIQPSEPRDSAVYFCASGYARGMGQFFGPGTRLTVL.

This rearrangement joins TRBV6-6 to TRBJ2-7, with D perhaps matching TRBD2 (6 bases). Germline V CDR1 and CDR2: MNHNY, SVGAGI (reference sequence). The CDR3 runs to 13 residues. V dropped 5 bases and J dropped 3 bases, with 11 bases sitting between them. The CDR3 nucleotides read TGTGCCAGCAGTCCGGGACTGGGCTACGAGCAGTACTTC. Protein: CASSPGLGYEQYF.

The chain uses TRBV5-5 and TRBJ2-3; D remains unclear. Trimming stripped 2 bases from V and 7 bases from J, with 11 bases between. Germline values: CDR1 SGHKS, CDR2 YYEKEE (reference sequence). The length of the CDR3 is 13 residues. CDR3 sequence reads: CASSFRTDNTQYF. CDR3 bases: TGTGCCAGCAGCTTTCGCACCGATAATACGCAGTATTTT. The whole variable domain, remainder taken from reference TRBV5-5 and TRBJ2-3, is DAGVTQSPTHLIKTRGQQVTLRCSPISGHKSVSWYQQVLGQGPQFIFQYYEKEERGRGNFPDRFSARQFPNYSSELNVNALLLGDSALYLCASSFRTDNTQYFGPGTRLTVL.

This chain links TRBV27 with TRBJ1-1, with D possibly being TRBD1 (5 bases). Germline V gene sequence: CDR1 MNHEY, CDR2 SMNVEV (reference sequence). V dropped 6 bases and J dropped 1 base, with 9 bases sitting between them. The CDR3 spans 13 residues. The CDR3 region is CASSPTENTEAFF. The CDR3 DNA sequence: TGTGCCAGCAGCCCGACAGAGAACACTGAAGCTTTCTTT.

The chain uses TRBV30 and TRBJ1-2, with D hard to call. Looked up from germline, CDR1 is GTSNPN and CDR2 is SVGIG (reference sequence). CDR3 length: 12 amino acids. V was pared by 1 base and J by 4 bases, with 7 bases between. CDR3 region: CAWSGGPYGYTF. The CDR3 bases are TGTGCCTGGAGTGGTGGCCCCTATGGCTACACCTTC.

V gene TRBV5-4 combines with J gene TRBJ2-2, with 10 nucleotides matching TRBD2. This CDR3 has 19 residues. From germline, CDR1 is SGHNT and CDR2 YYREEE (reference sequence). The V gene end was trimmed by 2 bases and the J gene end by 5 bases; junction bases not matched to a gene: 15. The CDR3 protein is CASSFDASGRPGPTGELFF. The CDR3 DNA follows: TGTGCCAGCAGCTTCGATGCTAGCGGGAGACCCGGCCCGACCGGGGAGCTGTTTTTT.

The V call is TRBV4-3, the J call TRBJ1-1; D unclear. V shed 6 bases and J shed 1 base, with 18 bases lying between them. In germline, CDR1 is LGHNA, CDR2 YSLEER. The length of the CDR3 is 16 residues. The CDR3 DNA reads as TGCGCCAGCAGACAAAATGGACCGGTAGGGAACACTGAAGCTTTCTTT. Translation gives CASRQNGPVGNTEAFF.

J is TRBJ1-3 and V is TRBV29-1, with D hard to call. CDR1 and CDR2 (germline): SQVTM, ANQGSEA. V shed 4 bases and J shed 0 bases, with 13 bases lying between them. The CDR3 is 15 residues long. As DNA, the CDR3 is TGCAGCGTTGTTTTACAGTCCGCCTCTGGAAACACCATATATTTT. Translating gives CSVVLQSASGNTIYF.

The chain is built from TRBV5-6 and TRBJ2-1; D remains unclear. The CDR3 runs to 15 residues. Per germline, CDR1 SGHDT and CDR2 YYEEEE. V lost 1 base to trimming and J lost 4 bases, with 12 bases between them. The CDR3 here is CASSLLAGVYNEQFF. The DNA of the CDR3 is TGTGCCAGCAGCTTGCTGGCAGGCGTTTACAATGAGCAGTTCTTC.